The 27 T cell receptor beta chains presented below share a single source sample, sequenced in a study of cytomegalovirus exposure and HLA in healthy donors. Vbeta (60) and Jbeta (13) primers were used in the PCR. The data were produced by immunoSEQ multiplex PCR, yet TCRdb's version contains in-frame clones alone and is incomplete. The data show more than 85,000 clones, approximately 72% seen once. Sequenced: PBMCs. Source of these receptors: a man aged 25 to 40 in good health and CMV-seropositive.

J is TRBJ2-7 and V is TRBV27; 8 nucleotides agree with TRBD1. Germline assignment: CDR1 MNHEY and CDR2 SMNVEV (reference sequence). This CDR3 comprises 13 residues. V lost 2 bases, J lost 5 bases, and 2 bases stayed unmatched. The CDR3 coding sequence is TGTGCCAGCAGTTTAACCAGGGGGCACGAGCAGTACTTC. Its translation is CASSLTRGHEQYF.

The chain joins TRBV5-4 to TRBJ2-2; 10 positions match TRBD2. Germline-derived CDR1 and CDR2 are SGHNT and YYREEE (reference sequence). The CDR3 totals 16 residues. V shed 4 bases, J shed 4 bases, and the junction held 7 bases outside the gene matches. CDR3 in DNA: TGTGCCAGCAGCCGTAAGACTAGCGGGCTCACCGGGGAGCTGTTTTTT. Translated, it gives CASSRKTSGLTGELFF. Full variable domain (remainder filled in from reference TRBV5-4 and TRBJ2-2): ETGVTQSPTHLIKTRGQQVTLRCSSQSGHNTVSWYQQALGQGPQFIFQYYREEENGRGNFPPRFSGLQFPNYSSELNVNALELDDSALYLCASSRKTSGLTGELFFGEGSRLTVL.

The chain recombines TRBV28 with TRBJ1-2, with D perhaps TRBD1 (5 bases). V lost 5 bases and J 4 bases, leaving 11 bases between the germline ends. This CDR3 contains 13 residues. The germline V gene has CDR1 MDHEN and CDR2 SYDVKM. CDR3 bases: TGTGCCAGCAGTCCCCAGGGATCCTATGGCTACACCTTC. This sequence encodes CASSPQGSYGYTF.

This sequence joins TRBV14 and TRBJ1-6, with D uncertain. Per germline, CDR1 SGHDN and CDR2 FVKESK. The CDR3 has 14 residues. Trimming pared 0 bases from V and 9 bases from J, leaving 9 bases between. The CDR3 loop reads CASSQEIPGSPLHF. DNA for the CDR3: TGTGCCAGCAGCCAAGAGATTCCGGGTTCACCCCTCCACTTT.

V usage is TRBV7-3 and J usage is TRBJ2-1, with TRBD2 as a possible D gene (7 bases). Trimming left V 2 bases short and J 4 bases short, with 15 bases between. The CDR3 extends over 16 amino acids. Germline V CDR1 and CDR2: SGHTA, FQGTGA. The CDR3 bases are TGTGCCAGCAGCTTATTGGGGGGGGCGGAGTACAATGAGCAGTTCTTC. Translation: CASSLLGGAEYNEQFF.

The rearrangement uses TRBV28 and TRBJ2-7, with D possibly matching TRBD2 (5 bases). The CDR3 is 13 amino acids. The V end was cut by 5 bases, the J end by 3 bases, with 11 bases between. From germline, CDR1 is MDHEN and CDR2 SYDVKM. The DNA for the CDR3 is TGTGCCAGCAGTCCTCCTCGGGGCTACGAGCAGTACTTC. Protein product: CASSPPRGYEQYF.

The chain combines TRBV6-1 with TRBJ1-5, with 9 nucleotides matching TRBD1. Germline V gene lookup returns CDR1 MNHNS and CDR2 SASEGT. J gave up 0 bases and V 2 bases, and 8 bases lay outside the gene matches. The CDR3 totals 18 residues. CDR3 bases: TGTGCCAGCAGTGAATCGACAGGGGGGACCTATAGCAATCAGCCCCAGCATTTT. This gives the protein CASSESTGGTYSNQPQHF.

The chain couples TRBV4-1 to TRBJ2-5; weak D call: TRBD2 (6 bases). Trimming took 0 bases from V and 7 from J, leaving 15 bases between them. The germline gives CDR1 MGHRA, CDR2 YSYEKL. The CDR3 is 15 amino acids. Here the CDR3 DNA reads TGCGCCAGCAGCCAAGAAGGGACTGCCTCAGGGACCCAGTACTTC. It yields the protein CASSQEGTASGTQYF.

In its sample, this clone was seen a few times. This sequence joins TRBV19 and TRBJ2-7; D ambiguous. V lost 2 bases and J lost 2, with 13 bases in between. This CDR3 comprises 15 residues. The germline V gene encodes CDR1 LNHDA and CDR2 SQIVND (reference sequence). CDR3 amino acids: CASSILWAATYEQYF. CDR3 nucleotide sequence: TGTGCCAGTAGTATATTGTGGGCAGCAACCTACGAGCAGTACTTC.

About this clone itself: At one boundary the junction diverges from the germline segment, which might be a read error. This chain links TRBV7-9 with TRBJ2-1; a weak D match, TRBD1 (6 bases). The CDR3 sequence is 12 residues long. Germline V gene data show CDR1 as SEHNR and CDR2 as FQNEAQ (reference sequence). CDR3 in amino acids: CSSSGTGSEQFF. Written as DNA, the CDR3 is TGTTCCAGCAGCGGCACAGGGAGTGAGCAGTTCTTC. The full variable domain, completed using reference TRBV7-9 and TRBJ2-1, is DTGVSQNPRHKITKRGQNVTFRCDPISEHNRLYWYRQTLGQGPEFLTYFQNEAQLEKSRLLSDRFSAERPKGSFSTLEIQRTEQGDSAMYLCSSSGTGSEQFFGPGTRLTVL.

A single count supports this clone. The chain carries TRBV7-3 and TRBJ1-1, with D possibly TRBD1 on 5 matching bases. Trimming took 2 bases from V and 4 from J, leaving 14 bases between them. CDR3 length: 15 amino acids. Germline loops: CDR1 SGHTA, CDR2 FQGTGA. In DNA, the CDR3 is TGTGCCAGCAGCTTAGGGGACTCCCGTTTCACTGAAGCTTTCTTT. Translating it yields CASSLGDSRFTEAFF. The full variable domain, its missing parts supplied by reference TRBV7-3 and TRBJ1-1, is GAGVSQTPSNKVTEKGKYVELRCDPISGHTALYWYRQSLGQGPEFLIYFQGTGAADDSGLPNDRFFAVRPEGSVSTLKIQRTERGDSAVYLCASSLGDSRFTEAFFGQGTRLTVV.

This chain connects TRBV6-1 to TRBJ2-3; 12 nucleotides agree with TRBD2. Trimming took 6 bases from V and 8 from J; bases not matched to a gene: 9. CDR3 length: 15 residues. Per germline, CDR1 MNHNS and CDR2 SASEGT. Here the CDR3 reads CASRGWLAGGTTQYF. CDR3 DNA sequence: TGTGCCAGCAGGGGGTGGCTAGCGGGGGGGACTACGCAGTATTTT.

The V call is TRBV9, the J call TRBJ2-3, with TRBD2 matching over 8 bases. The V gene's germline CDR1 is SGDLS and CDR2 YYNGEE. This CDR3 is built from 17 residues. V shed 0 bases, J shed 3 bases, and the junction held 9 bases outside the gene matches. CDR3 in DNA: TGTGCCAGCAGCGTAGCTCTGGCGGGGGGCCTAACAGATACGCAGTATTTT. This sequence encodes CASSVALAGGLTDTQYF.

The rearrangement joins TRBV29-1 to TRBJ1-2, with 8 bases that match TRBD1. The J segment lost 7 bases and the V segment lost 2 bases, leaving 9 bases of the junction unmatched. Germline CDR1 is SQVTM and CDR2 is ANQGSEA. This CDR3 spans 14 amino acids. CDR3 sequence: CSVERGQGAFGYTF. In DNA form, the CDR3 reads TGCAGCGTTGAACGGGGCCAGGGGGCGTTTGGCTACACCTTC.

V usage is TRBV29-1 and J usage is TRBJ2-1, with 7 bases identical to TRBD1. V shed 4 bases, J shed 5 bases, and the junction held 2 bases outside the gene matches. Germline CDR1 SQVTM, CDR2 ANQGSEA. The length of the CDR3 is 12 residues. The CDR3 loop reads CSVGDRNNEQFF. The CDR3 DNA reads TGCAGCGTTGGGGACAGAAACAATGAGCAGTTCTTC.

V is TRBV9 and J is TRBJ2-3; 7 positions match TRBD1. Germline V lookup: CDR1 SGDLS, CDR2 YYNGEE. The CDR3 length is 15 residues. V dropped 4 bases and J dropped 6; count of bases not matched to a gene: 11. This CDR3 reads CASSFYDRASDTQYF. The CDR3 DNA sequence: TGTGCCAGCAGCTTTTACGACAGGGCCTCCGATACGCAGTATTTT.

The V call is TRBV7-3, the J call TRBJ2-3; the D gene is possibly TRBD2 (7 bases). This CDR3 spans 15 amino acids. The germline V and J ends were trimmed by 2 bases and 6 bases, with 15 bases remaining between them. The germline CDR1 and CDR2 sequences are SGHTA and FQGTGA. The CDR3 is CASSLLGGGADTQYF. The CDR3 nucleotides read TGTGCCAGCAGCTTATTAGGAGGGGGGGCCGATACGCAGTATTTT. Based on the CDR3 plus reference TRBV7-3 and TRBJ2-3, the full variable domain is GAGVSQTPSNKVTEKGKYVELRCDPISGHTALYWYRQSLGQGPEFLIYFQGTGAADDSGLPNDRFFAVRPEGSVSTLKIQRTERGDSAVYLCASSLLGGGADTQYFGPGTRLTVL.

The chain has TRBV28 and TRBJ1-1; D is uncertain. Germline V gives CDR1 MDHEN, CDR2 SYDVKM. The CDR3 loop spans 12 amino acids. Trimming removed 2 bases at V and 6 bases at J, with 7 bases between. The CDR3 region is CASSLQVPEAFF. The CDR3 DNA reads as TGTGCCAGCAGTTTACAGGTTCCTGAAGCTTTCTTT.

The rearrangement joins TRBV6-5 to TRBJ1-1, with D unresolved. The CDR3 runs 14 residues. The V gene's germline CDR1 is MNHEY and CDR2 SVGAGI. V lost 0 bases and J 3 bases, leaving 8 bases between the germline ends. CDR3 region: CASSYSYSDTEAFF. CDR3 sequence (DNA): TGTGCCAGCAGTTACTCCTACAGTGACACTGAAGCTTTCTTT.

In this sample, this clone turned up a few times. V and J are TRBV20-1 and TRBJ1-3; unclear D gene. CDR3 length: 11 amino acids. CDR1 is DFQATT and CDR2 is SNEGSKA in the germline V gene (reference sequence). Deletions cut 6 bases from V and 4 bases from J, with 7 bases between. The CDR3 loop reads CSATGGNTIYF. In DNA form, the CDR3 reads TGCAGTGCCACCGGGGGAAACACCATATATTTT.

The rearrangement joins TRBV6-5 to TRBJ1-2; 8 nucleotides line up with TRBD1. With 2 bases clipped from V and 6 bases from J, the junction kept 5 bases outside the gene matches. Germline CDR1 reads MNHEY; CDR2 reads SVGAGI. This CDR3 region has 14 residues. The CDR3 sequence: CASSYGTGLDGYTF. CDR3 DNA: TGTGCCAGCAGTTACGGGACAGGCCTTGATGGCTACACCTTC.

This clone has just one count. The chain recombines TRBV25-1 with TRBJ1-2; 9 positions match TRBD1. Germline V gene sequence: CDR1 MGHDK, CDR2 SYGVNS. V shed 4 bases and J 4 bases; nucleotides not matched to a gene: 13. CDR3 length equals 17 residues. CDR3 DNA: TGTGCCAGCAGTGGAGGGACAGGGATCCGATCTAGCTATGGCTACACCTTC. Protein: CASSGGTGIRSSYGYTF.

The V and J genes are TRBV11-3 and TRBJ2-1, with 8 nucleotides matching TRBD1. Germline assignment: CDR1 SGHNT and CDR2 YENEEA. With 1 base clipped from V and 2 bases from J, the junction kept 7 bases outside the gene matches. This CDR3 region has 17 residues. The CDR3 DNA follows: TGTGCCAGCAGCTTAGGTCTGGGGACAGGCACCTACAATGAGCAGTTCTTC. Its translation is CASSLGLGTGTYNEQFF.

The J gene is TRBJ2-1, the V gene TRBV7-3; D is unclear. The V gene lost 5 bases and the J gene lost 4 bases, with 18 bases spanning the gap. Germline V gene sequence: CDR1 SGHTA, CDR2 FQGTGA. This CDR3 has 16 amino acids. The DNA for the CDR3 is TGTGCCAGCAGCCCCTCTGCAGGCCCGATATACAATGAGCAGTTCTTC. Amino acid sequence: CASSPSAGPIYNEQFF.

Remarks on this clone: The same CDR3 can be traced to other DNA sequences in this sample. V usage is TRBV5-1 and J usage is TRBJ2-5; tentative D call: TRBD2 (6 bases). Trimming pared 4 bases from V and 4 bases from J, leaving 11 bases between. Germline V gene lookup returns CDR1 SGHRS and CDR2 YFSETQ. The CDR3 runs to 13 residues. The CDR3 coding sequence is TGCGCCAGCAGCCTGGGGGGAGGAGAGACCCAGTACTTC. Protein product: CASSLGGGETQYF.

This chain joins TRBV6-5 and TRBJ2-1; perhaps TRBD2 as D (6 bases). Trimming took off 1 base at V and 13 bases at J, with 11 bases between the two ends. Germline lookup yields CDR1 MNHEY and CDR2 SVGAGI. The CDR3 is 12 amino acids. The CDR3 protein is CASSYLGGRQFF. CDR3 coding DNA: TGTGCCAGCAGTTACTTGGGGGGACGACAGTTCTTC.

This clone was seen more than once but under ten times. Other DNA sequences within the sample encode an identical CDR3. The CDR3 sequence: CASSLGTGNTEAFF. Here the CDR3 DNA reads TGCGCCAGCAGCTTGGGAACAGGGAACACTGAAGCTTTCTTT. The V and J genes are TRBV5-1 and TRBJ1-1; tentative D call: TRBD1 (5 bases). Germline-derived CDR1 and CDR2 are SGHRS and YFSETQ. The CDR3 spans 14 residues. The germline V and J ends were trimmed by 0 bases and 1 base, with 7 bases remaining between them.